This T cell receptor beta chain is drawn from a study of beta chain features in type 1 diabetes. Study-wide context: Sorted cells numbering some 110,000,000 were examined across all samples. Findings of the study overall: Sequencing the cDNA could make cells with high TCR expression show up more than they should. A closer apparent resemblance between naive, central memory and Treg TCRB repertoires was seen in patients than in healthy donors.

The CDR3 has 15 residues. Germline V CDR1 and CDR2: SGHVS, FNYEAQ. The V segment lost 2 bases and the J segment 0 bases; nucleotides outside the gene matches: 4. This clone appeared a few times. Its antigen is not known. The isolated RNA, all of it, was reverse transcribed, so expressed TCRB transcripts were what got sequenced. Around 3.9 million reads per sample were averaged for naive, central memory and regulatory samples. Using immunoSEQ multiplex PCR, the repertoire was profiled, and TCRdb retains in-frame clones only, with some absent. The data contain 200,000 to 250,000 clones, more than 9% of them singletons.

Sequenced sample: naive CD4+ T cells from blood. J is TRBJ2-7 and V is TRBV7-6; TRBD1 matches 7 bases. The receptor was derived from a woman aged 18-29 years in good health. The CDR3 protein is CASSLSWDSSYEQYF. The CDR3 DNA is TGTGCCAGCAGCTTAAGTTGGGACAGCTCCTACGAGCAGTACTTC.